The 24 T cell receptor beta chains listed next were all sequenced from one sample in a study of shared clonotypes between healthy human individuals (dated by TCRdb to the early 2020s). Library method: the immunoSEQ multiplex PCR assay. Held by TCRdb, this immuneACCESS table contains in-frame sequences only and omits some clones. Under half of the omission traces to an unresolved V gene where checked; the cause of the rest is unknown. A total of fewer than 350,000 clones appear in this sample, around 87% of them only once. The top ten clonotypes cover 15% to 20% of the sample. Sequencing input: memory CD8+ T cells sorted from blood. The sample's cell subset or site, from its label and the paper: CD45RO+ cells pooled with CCR7-negative TemRA cells. Receptors originate from a man between 18 and 29 years old in good health.

The chain employs TRBV5-4 and TRBJ2-5; perhaps TRBD2 as D (6 bases). Trimming left V 2 bases short and J 1 base short, with 12 bases between. The length of the CDR3 is 15 residues. Looked up from germline, CDR1 is SGHNT and CDR2 is YYREEE (reference sequence). CDR3 in amino acids: CASSFAAGLQETQYF. CDR3 DNA sequence: TGTGCCAGCAGCTTTGCGGCGGGGCTCCAAGAGACCCAGTACTTC.

This chain joins TRBV2 and TRBJ2-7; D not certain. Germline CDR1 reads SNHLY; CDR2 reads FYNNEI. Deletions cut 4 bases from V and 3 bases from J, with 10 bases between. This CDR3 has 13 amino acids. CDR3 residues: CASSVAARYEQYF. As DNA, the CDR3 is TGTGCCAGCAGTGTTGCAGCGCGCTACGAGCAGTACTTC. Looking up the rest from reference TRBV2 and TRBJ2-7 gives the full variable domain: EPEVTQTPSHQVTQMGQEVILRCVPISNHLYFYWYRQILGQKVEFLVSFYNNEISEKSEIFDDQFSVERPDGSNFTLKIRSTKLEDSAMYFCASSVAARYEQYFGPGTRLTVT.

A single count supports this clone. The chain joins TRBV6-6 to TRBJ2-7; D is undetermined. CDR3 length equals 15 residues. Looked up from germline, CDR1 is MNHNY and CDR2 is SVGAGI (reference sequence). Trimming left V 1 base short and J 4 bases short, with 14 bases between. CDR3 region: CASSYFWPGVYEQYF. The CDR3 DNA reads TGTGCCAGCAGTTACTTTTGGCCTGGAGTATACGAGCAGTACTTC.

The chain carries TRBV7-3 and TRBJ2-3; 9 bases match TRBD2. Germline trimming cut 5 bases from V and 2 bases from J; bases unmatched to any gene: 11. From germline, CDR1 is SGHTA and CDR2 FQGTGA. CDR3 length equals 17 residues. Written as DNA, the CDR3 is TGTGCCAGCAGCCTCCTGGGTAGCGGGGGTAACACAGATACGCAGTATTTT. Protein product: CASSLLGSGGNTDTQYF.

This clone was seen a single time. V usage is TRBV27 and J usage is TRBJ1-1; TRBD1 matches 7 bases. From germline, CDR1 is MNHEY and CDR2 SMNVEV (reference sequence). The CDR3 sequence is 14 residues long. Germline trimming cut 6 bases from V and 1 base from J; bases unmatched to any gene: 5. This chain's CDR3 is CASSPNRGNTEAFF. The CDR3 bases are TGTGCCAGCAGCCCTAACAGGGGGAACACTGAAGCTTTCTTT.

V and J are TRBV6-5 and TRBJ1-1, with D perhaps TRBD1 (6 bases). Germline values: CDR1 MNHEY, CDR2 SVGAGI. This CDR3 region has 14 residues. V dropped 4 bases and J dropped 4 bases, with 13 bases sitting between them. CDR3 DNA sequence: TGTGCCAGCAGTTTATCAGGGGTTCTCACTGAAGCTTTCTTT. Translation: CASSLSGVLTEAFF.

The V call is TRBV18, the J call TRBJ1-2; D is unclear. The V end was cut by 4 bases, the J end by 5 bases, with 5 bases between. This CDR3 is 11 amino acids long. The germline gives CDR1 KGHSH, CDR2 LQKENI. CDR3 sequence (DNA): TGTGCCAGCTCACAAGGGTATGGCTACACCTTC. It specifies CASSQGYGYTF.

In this sample, this clone turned up once. The V and J genes are TRBV25-1 and TRBJ2-5; D is perhaps TRBD2 (6 bases). Between the trimmed V and J ends, which lost 7 bases and 2 bases, there was a span of 11 bases. Germline-derived CDR1 and CDR2 are MGHDK and SYGVNS. This CDR3 comprises 13 residues. The CDR3 region has the DNA TGTGCCAGCACCCGGCGGGAACAAGAGACCCAGTACTTC. Translation: CASTRREQETQYF.

The table lists this clone with many counts. The chain couples TRBV19 to TRBJ1-1; no reliable D call. This CDR3 region has 14 residues. The germline CDR1 and CDR2 sequences are LNHDA and SQIVND (reference sequence). Deletions cut 4 bases from V and 0 bases from J, with 9 bases between. The CDR3 nucleotides read TGTGCCAGTAGTACCGGGCTTATGAACACTGAAGCTTTCTTT. It specifies CASSTGLMNTEAFF.

This clone has just a few counts. The chain has TRBV2 and TRBJ2-1, with 14 bases lining up with TRBD2. This CDR3 comprises 15 residues. J gave up 9 bases and V 5 bases, and 6 bases lay outside the gene matches. Germline CDR1 and CDR2: SNHLY and FYNNEI. The DNA of the CDR3 is TGTGCCAGCAGTCCAGTCGGACTAGCGGGAGGTGAGCAGTTCTTC. Translation gives CASSPVGLAGGEQFF.

This sequence joins TRBV5-1 and TRBJ2-7; unclear D gene. The V and J ends lost 5 bases and 7 bases respectively, with 13 bases between them. The CDR3 has 12 residues. The germline V gene has CDR1 SGHRS and CDR2 YFSETQ. The CDR3 protein is CASRNNLEEQYF. The CDR3 DNA sequence: TGCGCCAGCAGGAACAACCTGGAAGAGCAGTACTTC. Drawing the rest from reference TRBV5-1 and TRBJ2-7, the complete variable domain is KAGVTQTPRYLIKTRGQQVTLSCSPISGHRSVSWYQQTPGQGLQFLFEYFSETQRNKGNFPGRFSGRQFSNSRSEMNVSTLELGDSALYLCASRNNLEEQYFGPGTRLTVT.

This clone turned up a few times. The V gene is TRBV19, the J gene TRBJ1-5; D may be TRBD1 (5 bases). This CDR3 has 15 residues. V was pared by 4 bases and J by 0 bases, with 10 bases between. The germline V gene encodes CDR1 LNHDA and CDR2 SQIVND (reference sequence). The CDR3 nucleotides are TGTGCCAGTAGTAAAGGGGAACATAGCAATCAGCCCCAGCATTTT. Its translation is CASSKGEHSNQPQHF.

The rearrangement links TRBV5-1 to TRBJ2-1; 8 nucleotides align to TRBD2. The length of the CDR3 is 15 residues. The germline V gene has CDR1 SGHRS and CDR2 YFSETQ. V was pared by 5 bases and J by 8 bases, with 12 bases of the junction left unmatched. In DNA, the CDR3 is TGCGCCAGCAGTTTAGGACTAGCCGAAGTGGATGAGCAGTTCTTC. Protein: CASSLGLAEVDEQFF.

This clone was counted ten times or more. The chain combines TRBV9 with TRBJ2-7; no clear D. The length of the CDR3 is 13 residues. V lost 0 bases and J lost 5, with 9 bases in between. Germline CDR1 reads SGDLS; CDR2 reads YYNGEE. DNA for the CDR3: TGTGCCAGCAGCGTAGCTTCGGGCAACGAGCAGTACTTC. It yields the protein CASSVASGNEQYF.

The gene calls are TRBV9 and TRBJ2-5, with D maybe TRBD1 (6 bases). V was clipped by 3 bases and J by 4 bases, with 16 bases between them. The CDR3 sequence is 15 residues long. The germline gives CDR1 SGDLS, CDR2 YYNGEE. The CDR3 loop is CASSASGGTGETQYF. The CDR3, as DNA: TGTGCCAGCAGCGCCAGTGGGGGCACCGGAGAGACCCAGTACTTC.

J is TRBJ2-4 and V is TRBV18; D may be TRBD2 (5 bases). Germline V gives CDR1 KGHSH, CDR2 LQKENI. The ends were cut back, 3 bases at V and 4 bases at J, with 13 bases in the middle. The CDR3 covers 15 residues. The DNA of the CDR3 is TGTGCCAGCTCACCCGTCGTTGGGGAGAAAAACATTCAGTACTTC. As protein: CASSPVVGEKNIQYF.

The chain has TRBV15 and TRBJ1-1; D possibly corresponds to TRBD1 (6 bases). The germline gives CDR1 LNHNV, CDR2 YYDKDF (reference sequence). The length of the CDR3 is 15 residues. The germline V and J ends were trimmed by 7 bases and 3 bases, with 18 bases remaining between them. The CDR3 protein is CATKSGLEGDTEAFF. CDR3 nucleotide sequence: TGTGCCACCAAATCTGGGTTGGAGGGGGACACTGAAGCTTTCTTT.

J is TRBJ1-5 and V is TRBV19; perhaps TRBD1 as D (6 bases). From germline, CDR1 is LNHDA and CDR2 SQIVND (reference sequence). The CDR3 is 15 residues long. V was trimmed by 0 bases and J by 3 bases, leaving 9 bases between them. This CDR3 is CASSIDGGDNQPQHF. The CDR3 nucleotides read TGTGCCAGTAGTATAGACGGGGGCGACAATCAGCCCCAGCATTTT.

This chain links TRBV5-1 with TRBJ2-5, with TRBD2 matching 10 bases. CDR1 SGHRS and CDR2 YFSETQ come from the germline V gene. V gave up 4 bases and J gave up 1 base; unmatched junction bases: 4. This CDR3 comprises 15 residues. Here the CDR3 reads CASSVGLAAQETQYF. The CDR3 bases are TGCGCCAGCAGCGTAGGACTAGCGGCCCAAGAGACCCAGTACTTC.

V gene TRBV29-1 combines with J gene TRBJ2-7; tentatively, D is TRBD1 or TRBD2 (6 bases each). The CDR3 is 15 residues long. Trimming took off 6 bases at V and 0 bases at J, with 18 bases between the two ends. Per germline, CDR1 SQVTM and CDR2 ANQGSEA. CDR3 nucleotides: TGCAGCGTGGAGGGGGACATTGAAAGCTCCTACGAGCAGTACTTC. Encoded protein: CSVEGDIESSYEQYF.

CDR3 sequence (DNA): TGTGCCAGCTCCGGGACTAGTGGCTACAATGAGCAGTTCTTC. Amino acids: CASSGTSGYNEQFF. The J gene is TRBJ2-1, the V gene TRBV27, with 8 bases matching TRBD2. The V and J ends lost 8 bases and 3 bases, in that order; junction bases with no gene match: 6. In germline, CDR1 is MNHEY, CDR2 SMNVEV (reference sequence). This CDR3 region has 14 residues.

The chain is built from TRBV28 and TRBJ1-2; D is uncertain. The germline V gene has CDR1 MDHEN and CDR2 SYDVKM. The CDR3 runs 16 residues. With 5 bases removed from V and 0 bases from J, the gap between germline ends came to 16 bases. CDR3 nucleotides: TGTGCCAGCAGTCCACCAGTCTTTTTAGCTAACTATGGCTACACCTTC. This translates into CASSPPVFLANYGYTF.

Note on this clone: At one boundary the junction diverges from the germline segment, which might be a read error. This rearrangement joins TRBV7-7 to TRBJ1-3; weak D call: TRBD1 (5 bases). CDR1 is SSHAT, CDR2 FNYEAQ, per germline (reference sequence). The CDR3 is 16 amino acids. CDR3 nucleotide sequence: TGTGCTAGCAGCTTAGCGGCGGGGACCTCTGTGGACACCATATATTTT. This gives the protein CASSLAAGTSVDTIYF. The variable domain in full, with the rest retrieved from reference TRBV7-7 and TRBJ1-3, is GAGVSQSPRYKVTKRGQDVTLRCDPISSHATLYWYQQALGQGPEFLTYFNYEAQPDKSGLPSDRFSAERPEGSISTLTIQRTEQRDSAMYRCASSLAAGTSVDTIYFGEGSWLTVV.

This rearrangement joins TRBV27 to TRBJ2-3; perhaps TRBD2 as D (6 bases). V shed 6 bases and J shed 6 bases, with 16 bases lying between them. The CDR3 totals 14 residues. Germline V gives CDR1 MNHEY, CDR2 SMNVEV (reference sequence). The CDR3 here is CASSKVGTADTQYF. The DNA of the CDR3 is TGTGCCAGCAGCAAAGTAGGGACTGCGGATACGCAGTATTTT.